This T cell receptor (beta chain) was sequenced for a study of CD8+ T cells in alopecia areata. Study at large: Those treated were given oral tofacitinib at 5 to 10 mg twice daily.

The CDR3 contains 14 residues. The germline V gene encodes CDR1 SGHRS and CDR2 YFSETQ. V lost 2 bases and J lost 3; bases outside the gene matches: 2. The study team obtained lesional scalp punch biopsies and peripheral blood from alopecia areata patients. Researchers picked out CD4+ and CD8+ T cells from PBMCs by sorting. Overall study results and limits: Higher clonality than in normal scalp was seen in lesional scalp, especially alopecia totalis/universalis.

To note about this clone: Its antigen is not identified.

Following extraction, RNA underwent reverse transcription to cDNA, which served as the sequencing template. Repertoires were generated with immunoSEQ multiplex PCR, while TCRdb's copy carries only in-frame clones and drops some. This table holds 170,000 or so clones, roughly 59% found once. This chain connects TRBV5-1 to TRBJ2-7, with 10 bases fitting TRBD2. The clonotype comes from a human donor with alopecia areata. The sequencing used CD4+ T cells sorted from blood, collected at week 0. CDR3 residues: CASSFSGGFYEQYF. Written as DNA, the CDR3 is TGCGCCAGCAGCTTTAGCGGGGGGTTCTACGAGCAGTACTTC.